The rows below give T cell receptor beta chains drawn from one sample of a study of blood T cell repertoires in COVID-19. Libraries were prepared by immunoSEQ multiplex PCR; TCRdb keeps only in-frame clonotypes and omits some of them. The sample records 20,000 to 25,000 clones, under 90% being singletons. Input material: peripheral blood. The receptors derive from a woman older than 75 with acute or convalescent COVID-19. Both conserved end residues are part of each CDR3. Fields, in order: clone size, V gene, J gene, D gene, CDR3 DNA, CDR3 protein. The D gene is left open where the match is weak. The size field is filled for only some rows; it gives once, few, many or a size class.

size: NA
V: TRBV5-4
J: TRBJ2-7
D: TRBD2
DNA: TGTGCCAGCAGCCTCGGGACTAGCGGGAGGCGCTCCCCCTACGAGCAGTACTTC
CDR3: CASSLGTSGRRSPYEQYF

size: NA
V: TRBV7-2
J: TRBJ1-5
D: TRBD1
DNA: TGTGCCAGCAGCTTCCAGGGGGATCAGCCCCAGCATTTT
CDR3: CASSFQGDQPQHF

size: NA
V: TRBV4-3
J: TRBJ2-2
D: TRBD1
DNA: TGCGCCAGCAGCCAAGTCTGGAACAGGGGCATCGGGGAGCTGTTTTTT
CDR3: CASSQVWNRGIGELFF

size: NA
V: TRBV10-1
J: TRBJ2-3
D: TRBD2
DNA: TGCGCCAGCAGCCAAGGGGAGGGGAGTCCAGATACGCAGTATTTT
CDR3: CASSQGEGSPDTQYF

size: NA
V: TRBV19
J: TRBJ2-1
D: TRBD2
DNA: TGTGCCAGTAGTAGACAAAACCCGGGACTAGCGGGAGTCGATGAGCAGTTCTTC
CDR3: CASSRQNPGLAGVDEQFF

size: NA
V: TRBV11-2
J: TRBJ1-1
D: NA
DNA: TGTGCCAGCAGCTTACGGGTTCACCGCACTGAAGCTTTCTTT
CDR3: CASSLRVHRTEAFF

size: NA
V: TRBV30
J: TRBJ2-7
D: TRBD1
DNA: TGTGCCTGGAGTGGGGGGACAGGGGTCAACGAGCAGTACTTC
CDR3: CAWSGGTGVNEQYF

size: NA
V: TRBV19
J: TRBJ2-7
D: TRBD1
DNA: TGTGCCAGTAGTGCCAGGGGGAAGGCCACCTACGAGCAGTACTTC
CDR3: CASSARGKATYEQYF

size: NA
V: TRBV5-1
J: TRBJ1-2
D: NA
DNA: TGCGCCAGCAGCCCGGAGGGACTTGATGGCTACACCTTC
CDR3: CASSPEGLDGYTF

size: NA
V: TRBV6-4
J: TRBJ2-2
D: NA
DNA: TGTGCCAGCAGGCCGCTCTCGGGGGGCGTTTCCACCGGGGAGCTGTTTTTT
CDR3: CASRPLSGGVSTGELFF

size: NA
V: TRBV7-2
J: TRBJ1-3
D: NA
DNA: TGTGCCAGCAGCTTAGAATACTCTGGAAACACCATATATTTT
CDR3: CASSLEYSGNTIYF

size: NA
V: TRBV7-8
J: TRBJ2-7
D: NA
DNA: TGTGCCAGCAGCTCTTCCCGGGGGAGCGGTGAGCAGTACTTC
CDR3: CASSSSRGSGEQYF

size: NA
V: TRBV6-5
J: TRBJ2-1
D: TRBD1
DNA: TGTGCCAGCAGCGTCCGGGACAGGACCTACAATGAGCAGTTCTTC
CDR3: CASSVRDRTYNEQFF

size: NA
V: TRBV18
J: TRBJ1-2
D: TRBD1
DNA: TGTGCCAGCTCACAGGGACAGGGGACCCCCTATGGCTACACCTTC
CDR3: CASSQGQGTPYGYTF

size: NA
V: TRBV9
J: TRBJ2-2
D: TRBD2
DNA: TGTGCCAGCAGCGCACGCCCATTACGGGGACTAGCGAGCACCGGGGAGCTGTTTTTT
CDR3: CASSARPLRGLASTGELFF

size: few
V: TRBV10-3
J: TRBJ1-2
D: TRBD1
DNA: TGTGCCATCAGTGATCCGGGACAGGGTCCGATTAACTATGGCTACACCTTC
CDR3: CAISDPGQGPINYGYTF

size: NA
V: TRBV6-1
J: TRBJ2-7
D: TRBD1
DNA: TGTGCCAGCAGTGAATGGGACAGAAGAGAGCAGTACTTC
CDR3: CASSEWDRREQYF

size: few
V: TRBV2
J: TRBJ2-5
D: TRBD2
DNA: TGTGCCAGCAGGACGGGGGGGCCGAGGGAGACCCAGTACTTC
CDR3: CASRTGGPRETQYF

size: NA
V: TRBV15
J: TRBJ2-5
D: NA
DNA: TGTGCCACCAGCAGAGGACGGGGAGAGGGCCTGGAGACCCAGTACTTC
CDR3: CATSRGRGEGLETQYF

size: few
V: TRBV4-3
J: TRBJ1-6
D: NA
DNA: TGCGCCAGCAGCCAGAGCGCCGGGACATTGGACTTTGTTTCACCCCTCCACTTT
CDR3: CASSQSAGTLDFVSPLHF

size: few
V: TRBV19
J: TRBJ1-3
D: TRBD1
DNA: TGTGCCAGTAGCCGACAGGGAGGAAACACCATATATTTT
CDR3: CASSRQGGNTIYF

size: NA
V: TRBV5-8
J: TRBJ2-1
D: NA
DNA: TGTGCCAGCAGCTCACAGGGCTTCTCCTACAATGAGCAGTTCTTC
CDR3: CASSSQGFSYNEQFF

size: NA
V: TRBV19
J: TRBJ2-2
D: NA
DNA: TGTGCCAGTAGACCTCTGCCCCTAAGGGGCACCGGGGAGCTGTTTTTT
CDR3: CASRPLPLRGTGELFF

size: once
V: TRBV30
J: TRBJ1-4
D: TRBD1
DNA: TGTGCCTGGAGGACAGGGAGGAGTGAAAAACTGTTTTTT
CDR3: CAWRTGRSEKLFF

size: NA
V: TRBV6-5
J: TRBJ2-7
D: NA
DNA: TGTGCCAGCAGAACCACATCCGGGTCTCAGTACTTC
CDR3: CASRTTSGSQYF

size: NA
V: TRBV7-8
J: TRBJ2-3
D: NA
DNA: TGTGCCAGCAGCTTAGGGTTGCGGGTCCAGACAGATACGCAGTATTTT
CDR3: CASSLGLRVQTDTQYF

size: once
V: TRBV7-9
J: TRBJ1-5
D: NA
DNA: TGTGCCAGCAGACGGGAAAATCAGCCCCAGCATTTT
CDR3: CASRRENQPQHF

size: NA
V: TRBV5-4
J: TRBJ2-1
D: TRBD2
DNA: TGTGCCAGCAGCTCCGGAGCGGGAGGGACCTACAATGAGCAGTTCTTC
CDR3: CASSSGAGGTYNEQFF

size: once
V: TRBV5-1
J: TRBJ2-5
D: TRBD2
DNA: TGCGCCAGCAGGGCGTTGGGACTAGCGGACGCTCAAGAGACCCAGTACTTC
CDR3: CASRALGLADAQETQYF

size: NA
V: TRBV4-1
J: TRBJ2-1
D: TRBD2
DNA: TGCGCCAGCAGCCAAGATCCGGGACTAGTGGGGGGTGAGCAGTTCTTC
CDR3: CASSQDPGLVGGEQFF

size: NA
V: TRBV5-1
J: TRBJ1-2
D: TRBD1
DNA: TGCGCCAGCAGCTTGGTTCCAGGACAGGAGAACTATGGCTACACCTTC
CDR3: CASSLVPGQENYGYTF

size: NA
V: TRBV5-1
J: TRBJ1-3
D: NA
DNA: TGCGCCAGCAGCTTGCAGGACTCTGGAAACACCATATATTTT
CDR3: CASSLQDSGNTIYF

size: NA
V: TRBV6-2/TRBV6-3
J: TRBJ1-5
D: NA
DNA: TGTGCCAGCAGCCCTCGGGCGGGGGGTAGCAATCAGCCCCAGCATTTT
CDR3: CASSPRAGGSNQPQHF

size: NA
V: TRBV27
J: TRBJ1-1
D: NA
DNA: TGTGCCAGCAGTTTATACGGAGGAATGAACACTGAAGCTTTCTTT
CDR3: CASSLYGGMNTEAFF

size: NA
V: TRBV9
J: TRBJ1-4
D: NA
DNA: TGTGCCAGCAGCGTTCAGGCAGGGTCTTTTAACAATGAAAAACTGTTTTTT
CDR3: CASSVQAGSFNNEKLFF

size: NA
V: TRBV19
J: TRBJ2-4
D: NA
DNA: TGTGCCAGTAGTATAGGGCTCAACATTCAGTACTTC
CDR3: CASSIGLNIQYF

size: NA
V: TRBV30
J: TRBJ1-3
D: NA
DNA: TGTGCCTGGAGTGTACTTACAGCCGGTCTCTCTGGAAACACCATATATTTT
CDR3: CAWSVLTAGLSGNTIYF

size: NA
V: TRBV27
J: TRBJ2-1
D: NA
DNA: TGTGCCAGCAGTTTAAAGGGGGTTCTAAGTATACTCAATGAGCAGTTCTTC
CDR3: CASSLKGVLSILNEQFF

size: NA
V: TRBV28
J: TRBJ1-6
D: TRBD1
DNA: TGTGCCAGCAGTTCCTCCGGGACAGGGGATTCACCCCTCCACTTT
CDR3: CASSSSGTGDSPLHF

size: NA
V: TRBV19
J: TRBJ2-3
D: TRBD2
DNA: TGTGCCAGTAGTCTCGGACTAGCCGTCACAGATACGCAGTATTTT
CDR3: CASSLGLAVTDTQYF

size: NA
V: TRBV7-2
J: TRBJ2-7
D: NA
DNA: TGTGCCAGCAGCTTACGTCCCGATACAGGGATATACGAGCAGTACTTC
CDR3: CASSLRPDTGIYEQYF